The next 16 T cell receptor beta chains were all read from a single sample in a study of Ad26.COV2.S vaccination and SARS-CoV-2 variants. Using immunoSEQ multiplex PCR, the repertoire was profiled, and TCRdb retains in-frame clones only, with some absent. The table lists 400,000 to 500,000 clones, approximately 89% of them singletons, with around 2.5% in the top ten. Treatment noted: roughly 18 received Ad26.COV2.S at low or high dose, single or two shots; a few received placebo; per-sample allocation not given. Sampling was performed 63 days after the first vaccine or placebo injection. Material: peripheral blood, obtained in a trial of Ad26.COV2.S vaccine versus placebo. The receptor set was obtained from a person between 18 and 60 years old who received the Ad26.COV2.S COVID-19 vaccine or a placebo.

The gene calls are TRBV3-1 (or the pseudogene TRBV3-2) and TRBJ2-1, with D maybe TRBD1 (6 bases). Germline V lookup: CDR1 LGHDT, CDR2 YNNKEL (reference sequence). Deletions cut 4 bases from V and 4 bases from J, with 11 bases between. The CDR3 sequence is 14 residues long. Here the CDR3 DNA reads TGTGCCAGCAGCCTGACAGGAGATTACAATGAGCAGTTCTTC. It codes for CASSLTGDYNEQFF.

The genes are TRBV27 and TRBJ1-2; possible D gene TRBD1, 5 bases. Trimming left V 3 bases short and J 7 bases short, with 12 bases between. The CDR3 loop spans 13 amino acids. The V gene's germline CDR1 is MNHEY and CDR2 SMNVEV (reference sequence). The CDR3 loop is CASSLGPTGGYTF. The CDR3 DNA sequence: TGTGCCAGCAGTTTGGGACCGACGGGTGGCTACACCTTC.

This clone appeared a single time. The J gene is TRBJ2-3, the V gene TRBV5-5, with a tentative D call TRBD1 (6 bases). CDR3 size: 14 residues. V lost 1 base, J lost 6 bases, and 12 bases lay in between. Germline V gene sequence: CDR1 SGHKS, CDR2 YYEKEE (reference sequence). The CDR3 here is CASSLTGTWDTQYF. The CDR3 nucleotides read TGTGCCAGCAGCTTGACGGGGACATGGGATACGCAGTATTTT.

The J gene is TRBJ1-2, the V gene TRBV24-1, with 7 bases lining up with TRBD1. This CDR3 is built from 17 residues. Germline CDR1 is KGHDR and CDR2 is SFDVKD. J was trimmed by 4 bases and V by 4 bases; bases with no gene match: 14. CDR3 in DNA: TGTGCCACCAGTGACCGTGGGTCACCGGGACAGAGCTATGGCTACACCTTC. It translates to CATSDRGSPGQSYGYTF.

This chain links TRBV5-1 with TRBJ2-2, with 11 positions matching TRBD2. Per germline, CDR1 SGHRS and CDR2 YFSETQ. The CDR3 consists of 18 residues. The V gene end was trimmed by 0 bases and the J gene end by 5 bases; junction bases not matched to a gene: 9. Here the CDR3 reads CASSLVGRWTSGTGELFF. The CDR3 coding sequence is TGCGCCAGCAGCTTGGTGGGCAGATGGACTAGCGGGACCGGGGAGCTGTTTTTT. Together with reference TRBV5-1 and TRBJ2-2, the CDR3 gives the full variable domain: KAGVTQTPRYLIKTRGQQVTLSCSPISGHRSVSWYQQTPGQGLQFLFEYFSETQRNKGNFPGRFSGRQFSNSRSEMNVSTLELGDSALYLCASSLVGRWTSGTGELFFGEGSRLTVL.

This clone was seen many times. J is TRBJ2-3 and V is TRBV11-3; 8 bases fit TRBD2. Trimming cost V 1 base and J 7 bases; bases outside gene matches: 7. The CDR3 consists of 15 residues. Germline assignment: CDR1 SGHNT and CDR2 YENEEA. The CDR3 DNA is TGTGCCAGCAGCTTAGGGAGCGGGAGAGAAAATACGCAGTATTTT. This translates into CASSLGSGRENTQYF.

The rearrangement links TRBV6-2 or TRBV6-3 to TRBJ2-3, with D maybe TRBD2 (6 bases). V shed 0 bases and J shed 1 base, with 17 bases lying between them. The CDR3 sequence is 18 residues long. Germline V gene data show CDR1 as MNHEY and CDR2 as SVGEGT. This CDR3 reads CASSYSSLGGKGTDTQYF. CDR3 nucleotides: TGTGCCAGCAGTTACTCGTCGTTGGGCGGGAAGGGCACAGATACGCAGTATTTT.

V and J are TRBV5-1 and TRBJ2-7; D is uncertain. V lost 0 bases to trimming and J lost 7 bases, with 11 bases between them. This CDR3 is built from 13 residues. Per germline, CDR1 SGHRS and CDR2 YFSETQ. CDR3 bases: TGCGCCAGCAGCTTGGTTGGGCTCTGGGAGCAGTACTTC. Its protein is CASSLVGLWEQYF.

CDR3: CASSFWAGDGFF. As DNA, the CDR3 is TGTGCCAGCAGTTTTTGGGCGGGGGACGGGTTCTTC. The rearrangement links TRBV12-3 or TRBV12-4 to TRBJ2-1; 7 bases fit TRBD2. This CDR3 spans 12 amino acids. V lost 3 bases and J lost 15; bases outside the gene matches: 8.

CDR3 residues: CASSFPSDEQFF. The CDR3 DNA reads TGTGCCAGCAGCTTTCCATCCGATGAGCAGTTCTTC. This chain links TRBV7-9 with TRBJ2-1, with D unresolved. From germline, CDR1 is SEHNR and CDR2 FQNEAQ (reference sequence). The CDR3 sequence is 12 residues long. V dropped 3 bases and J dropped 8 bases, with 8 bases sitting between them.

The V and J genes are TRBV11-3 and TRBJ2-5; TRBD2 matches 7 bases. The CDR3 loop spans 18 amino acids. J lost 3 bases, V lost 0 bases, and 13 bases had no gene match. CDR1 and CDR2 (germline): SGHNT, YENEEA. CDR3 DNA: TGTGCCAGCAGCTTAGAGGCTCAGCGGAGGGAGGGAGAAGAGACCCAGTACTTC. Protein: CASSLEAQRREGEETQYF.

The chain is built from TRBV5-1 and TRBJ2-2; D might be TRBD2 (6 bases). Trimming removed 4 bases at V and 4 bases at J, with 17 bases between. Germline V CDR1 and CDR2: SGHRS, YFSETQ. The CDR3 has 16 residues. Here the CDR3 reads CASSLGQGGGTGELFF. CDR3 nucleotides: TGCGCCAGCAGCCTCGGCCAGGGAGGTGGCACCGGGGAGCTGTTTTTT.

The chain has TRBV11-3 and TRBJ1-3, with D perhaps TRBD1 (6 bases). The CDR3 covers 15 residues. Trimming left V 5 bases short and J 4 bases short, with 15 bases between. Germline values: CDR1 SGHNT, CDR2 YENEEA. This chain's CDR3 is CASSPLTGYGNTIYF. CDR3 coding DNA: TGTGCCAGCAGCCCACTAACAGGGTACGGAAACACCATATATTTT.

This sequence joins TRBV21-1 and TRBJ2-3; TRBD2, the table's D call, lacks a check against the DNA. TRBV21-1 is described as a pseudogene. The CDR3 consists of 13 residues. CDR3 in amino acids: CASPRPHTDTQYF. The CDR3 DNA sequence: TGTGCCAGTCCTAGACCCCACACAGATACGCAGTATTTT.

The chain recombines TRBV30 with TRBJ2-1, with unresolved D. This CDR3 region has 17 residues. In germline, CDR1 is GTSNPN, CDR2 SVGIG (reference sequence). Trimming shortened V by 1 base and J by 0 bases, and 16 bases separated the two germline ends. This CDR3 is CAWSGAIGPYSYNEQFF. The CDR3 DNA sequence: TGTGCCTGGAGTGGAGCTATTGGGCCCTACTCCTACAATGAGCAGTTCTTC.

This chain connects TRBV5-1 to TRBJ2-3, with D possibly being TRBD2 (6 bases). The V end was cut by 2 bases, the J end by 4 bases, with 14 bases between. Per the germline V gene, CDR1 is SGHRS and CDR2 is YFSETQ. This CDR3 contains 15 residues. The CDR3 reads CASSFLLAGPDTQYF. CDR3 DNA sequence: TGCGCCAGCAGCTTCCTACTAGCAGGACCAGATACGCAGTATTTT.